The rows below give T cell receptor beta chains drawn from one sample of a study of shared clonotypes between healthy human individuals. The assay was immunoSEQ multiplex PCR, and TCRdb's table has in-frame clones only and misses some. The repertoire consists of roughly 2 million clones, with roughly 94% occurring once and the leading ten covering about 1.1%. Material: naive CD8+ T cells sorted from blood. The receptors derive from a man younger than 35 in good health. Each CDR3 is given with its conserved first and last residue. Each record gives: CDR3 protein, CDR3 DNA, J gene, V gene, clone size, D gene. D genes are given only for firm matches. Clone sizes are given selectively: once, few, many, or a class where the clone is expanded.

CASSPVDRVEQYF TGTGCCAGCAGCCCCGTCGACAGGGTCGAGCAGTACTTC TRBJ2-7 TRBV13 - TRBD1
CASRGETGFEADTQYF TGTGCCAGCAGGGGGGAAACAGGGTTCGAGGCAGATACGCAGTATTTT TRBJ2-3 TRBV2 - -
CASSSGDGAYNSPLHF TGTGCCAGCAGCTCGGGGGACGGGGCCTATAATTCACCCCTCCACTTT TRBJ1-6 TRBV5-4 - -
CASRNAGTVNTEAFF TGTGCCAGTAGAAACGCCGGGACAGTGAACACTGAAGCTTTCTTT TRBJ1-1 TRBV19 - TRBD1
CASSAGTAHSQPQHF TGTGCCAGCAGCGCAGGGACAGCCCACTCTCAGCCCCAGCATTTT TRBJ1-5 TRBV7-6 - TRBD1
CASGPPASRGNEQFF TGTGCCAGCGGCCCCCCCGCTAGCCGAGGAAATGAGCAGTTCTTC TRBJ2-1 TRBV2 - -
CASSPQAWNPNTIYF TGTGCCAGCAGTCCACAGGCCTGGAATCCAAACACCATATATTTT TRBJ1-3 TRBV6-5 once -
CASNFGLAADTQYF TGTGCCAGTAATTTCGGACTAGCAGCAGATACGCAGTATTTT TRBJ2-3 TRBV19 - TRBD2
CSVAGGQGQYQETQYF TGCAGCGTTGCAGGGGGACAGGGGCAATACCAAGAGACCCAGTACTTC TRBJ2-5 TRBV29-1 - TRBD1
CASSPGVEGSKTEAFF TGTGCCAGCTCACCTGGGGTGGAGGGGAGTAAGACTGAAGCTTTCTTT TRBJ1-1 TRBV18 once -
CASTTRPGKLFF TGTGCCAGCACCACCAGACCAGGGAAACTGTTTTTT TRBJ1-4 TRBV28 - -
CASSIRDRGLSTDTQYF TGTGCCAGCAGCATCCGGGACAGGGGTCTTAGCACAGATACGCAGTATTTT TRBJ2-3 TRBV11-2 - TRBD1
CASSLGLVGTQYF TGTGCCAGCAGTTTAGGACTAGTCGGTACGCAGTATTTT TRBJ2-3 TRBV27 - TRBD2
CASSADSGETQYF TGTGCCAGCAGCGCGGACAGTGGAGAGACCCAGTACTTC TRBJ2-5 TRBV9 - -
CASYPQGNTEAFF TGTGCCAGCTACCCACAGGGGAACACTGAAGCTTTCTTT TRBJ1-1 TRBV25-1 - -
CASSQREVRAGTGGYGYTF TGCGCCAGCAGCCAAAGGGAGGTTCGAGCTGGGACAGGGGGCTATGGCTACACCTTC TRBJ1-2 TRBV4-1 once TRBD1
CASSFTSQINEKLFF TGTGCCAGCAGCTTTACGTCGCAGATTAATGAAAAACTGTTTTTT TRBJ1-4 TRBV11-2 few -
CASSQVDRDWEPQHF TGCGCCAGCAGCCAGGTTGACAGGGATTGGGAGCCCCAGCATTTT TRBJ1-5 TRBV4-1 few TRBD1
CASTKDSTEAFF TGTGCCAGCACTAAAGACAGCACTGAAGCTTTCTTT TRBJ1-1 TRBV6-5 - -
CASSLWAINTEAFF TGCGCCAGCAGCTTGTGGGCCATAAACACTGAAGCTTTCTTT TRBJ1-1 TRBV5-1 - -
CASSTGGGYTF TGTGCCAGTAGCACAGGGGGCGGCTACACCTTC TRBJ1-2 TRBV19 - TRBD1
CASSVEIRLAGKPSTDTQYF TGTGCCAGCAGCGTAGAAATTCGGCTAGCGGGTAAACCTTCCACAGATACGCAGTATTTT TRBJ2-3 TRBV9 - TRBD2
CSVSRAGNTEALF TGCAGCGTTTCCAGGGCTGGGAACACTGAAGCTCTCTTT TRBJ1-1 TRBV29-1 - -
CASSSGSGTSYEQYF TGTGCCAGCAGCTCAGGGAGCGGGACCTCCTACGAGCAGTACTTC TRBJ2-7 TRBV9 - TRBD2
CASSKASGQPYGYTF TGTGCCAGCAGCAAAGCTTCTGGGCAACCCTATGGCTACACCTTC TRBJ1-2 TRBV21-1 once -
CASSVGGGTGELFF TGTGCCAGCAGCGTAGGAGGAGGAACCGGGGAGCTGTTTTTT TRBJ2-2 TRBV9 - -
CSVAGRGTGELFF TGCAGCGTTGCGGGACGGGGGACCGGGGAGCTGTTTTTT TRBJ2-2 TRBV29-1 - -
CASSYRRLDSEQFF TGTGCCAGCAGTTACCGTCGACTAGACAGTGAGCAGTTCTTC TRBJ2-1 TRBV6-6 - -
CASSGGVLHSNQPQHF TGTGCCAGCAGCGGCGGGGTCCTCCATAGCAATCAGCCCCAGCATTTT TRBJ1-5 TRBV7-8 - -
CASNPGAGELFF TGCGCCAGTAACCCGGGGGCCGGGGAGCTGTTTTTT TRBJ2-2 TRBV4-1 - -
CASSQSINEKLFF TGCGCCAGCAGCCAGTCAATTAATGAAAAACTGTTTTTT TRBJ1-4 TRBV4-1 - -
CASSLIGMGETQYF TGTGCCAGCAGTTTAATCGGGATGGGAGAGACCCAGTACTTC TRBJ2-5 TRBV27 - -
CASSYSQGNEQYF TGTGCCAGCAGTTATAGTCAGGGCAACGAGCAGTACTTC TRBJ2-7 TRBV27 - -
CASSLPSAPYEQYF TGTGCCAGCAGCTTGCCATCAGCCCCTTACGAGCAGTACTTC TRBJ2-7 TRBV5-5 once -
CASSRDDTGELFF TGTGCCAGCAGCCGAGACGACACCGGGGAGCTGTTTTTT TRBJ2-2 TRBV7-9 - -
CASSLDWSQGMGDTQYF TGTGCCAGCAGCTTGGATTGGAGCCAGGGGATGGGAGATACGCAGTATTTT TRBJ2-3 TRBV5-6 - -
CASSSRGAQYREETQYF TGTGCCAGCAGCTCTCGGGGGGCGCAGTATCGGGAAGAGACCCAGTACTTC TRBJ2-5 TRBV7-6 - -
CASSEAGAGDEAFF TGTGCCAGCAGTGAAGCGGGAGCTGGGGACGAAGCTTTCTTT TRBJ1-1 TRBV2 - -
CASGRGQYF TGTGCCAGCGGAAGAGGGCAGTACTTC TRBJ2-7 TRBV11-3 - -
CASSIVGWSDTQYF TGTGCCAGTAGTATTGTCGGGTGGTCCGATACGCAGTATTTT TRBJ2-3 TRBV19 - -
CASSPDRVDTGELFF TGTGCCAGCTCACCTGACAGGGTGGACACCGGGGAGCTGTTTTTT TRBJ2-2 TRBV18 - TRBD1
CASSQGYEQYF TGTGCCAGCAGCCAAGGCTACGAGCAGTACTTC TRBJ2-7 TRBV16 - -
CASSPGGQAYEQYF TGTGCCAGCAGCCCGGGGGGGCAGGCCTACGAGCAGTACTTC TRBJ2-7 TRBV9 - TRBD2
CASSPGLAGAYEQFF TGTGCCAGCAGTCCCGGACTAGCGGGAGCCTATGAGCAGTTCTTC TRBJ2-1 TRBV7-2 - TRBD2
CAIMPTGTDGYTF TGTGCCATCATGCCGACAGGGACGGACGGCTACACCTTC TRBJ1-2 TRBV10-3 - TRBD1
CASSSGTTGEETQYF TGTGCCAGCAGCTCCGGAACGACAGGGGAGGAGACCCAGTACTTC TRBJ2-5 TRBV11-3 - TRBD1
CASSLIRGLAGTIYNEQFF TGTGCCAGCAGTTTAATACGGGGACTAGCGGGGACAATCTACAATGAGCAGTTCTTC TRBJ2-1 TRBV28 - TRBD2
CASSLKRSYEQYF TGTGCCAGCAGCTTGAAGCGGAGCTACGAGCAGTACTTC TRBJ2-7 TRBV5-8 - -
CASSLGLAAAYEQYF TGTGCCAGCAGCCTGGGACTAGCGGCAGCGTACGAGCAGTACTTC TRBJ2-7 TRBV5-6 - TRBD2
CASSESYRAPESDTQYF TGCGCCAGCAGTGAGTCGTATAGGGCCCCCGAGTCGGATACGCAGTATTTT TRBJ2-3 TRBV10-2 - -
CASSLRGKDPLQETQYF TGTGCCAGCAGCTTACGGGGGAAGGACCCCTTACAAGAGACCCAGTACTTC TRBJ2-5 TRBV7-8 - -
CASSDRGWTDEQYF TGCGCCAGCAGCGACAGGGGATGGACGGACGAGCAGTACTTC TRBJ2-7 TRBV4-3 - TRBD1
CAYLPQSGAGELFF TGTGCCTACCTTCCTCAATCAGGGGCCGGGGAGCTGTTTTTT TRBJ2-2 TRBV30 - -
CASSPRLAGGTDTQYF TGTGCCAGCAGCCCTCGACTAGCGGGGGGCACAGATACGCAGTATTTT TRBJ2-3 TRBV7-8 - TRBD2
CASSQEDNLAGRSANPSTDTQYF TGTGCCAGCAGCCAAGAAGACAACTTGGCAGGGAGGTCTGCTAACCCTAGCACAGATACGCAGTATTTT TRBJ2-3 TRBV14 - -